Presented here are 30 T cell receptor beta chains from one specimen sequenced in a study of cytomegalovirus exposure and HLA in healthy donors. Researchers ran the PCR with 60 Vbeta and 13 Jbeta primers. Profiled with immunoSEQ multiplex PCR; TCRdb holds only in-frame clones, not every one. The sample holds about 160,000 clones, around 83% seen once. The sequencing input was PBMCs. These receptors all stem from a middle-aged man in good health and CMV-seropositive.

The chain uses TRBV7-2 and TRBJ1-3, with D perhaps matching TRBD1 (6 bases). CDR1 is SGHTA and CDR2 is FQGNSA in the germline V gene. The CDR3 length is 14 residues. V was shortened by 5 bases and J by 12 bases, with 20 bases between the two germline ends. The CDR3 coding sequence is TGTGCCAGCAGCCCCGTCGCCGGGACACCGCGCATATATTTT. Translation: CASSPVAGTPRIYF. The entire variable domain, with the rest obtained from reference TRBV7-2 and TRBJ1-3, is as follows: GAGVSQSPSNKVTEKGKDVELRCDPISGHTALYWYRQSLGQGLEFLIYFQGNSAPDKSGLPSDRFSAERTGGSVSTLTIQRTQQEDSAVYLCASSPVAGTPRIYFGEGSWLTVV.

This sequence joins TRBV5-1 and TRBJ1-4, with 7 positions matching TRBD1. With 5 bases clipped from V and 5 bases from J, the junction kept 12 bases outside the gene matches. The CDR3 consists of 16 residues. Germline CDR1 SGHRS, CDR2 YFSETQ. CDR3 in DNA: TGCGCCAGCAGAGGTGGTAAGGGACAGCGGAATGAAAAACTGTTTTTT. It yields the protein CASRGGKGQRNEKLFF.

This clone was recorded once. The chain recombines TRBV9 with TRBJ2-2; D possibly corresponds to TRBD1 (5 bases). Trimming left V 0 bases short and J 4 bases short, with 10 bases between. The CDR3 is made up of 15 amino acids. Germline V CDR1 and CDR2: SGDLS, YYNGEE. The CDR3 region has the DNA TGTGCCAGCAGCGTAGCAGGGTTGAGCACCGGGGAGCTGTTTTTT. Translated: CASSVAGLSTGELFF.

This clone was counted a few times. Here the CDR3 reads CASSLRQGDGEGPLHF. DNA for the CDR3: TGTGCCAGCAGTCTACGACAGGGAGACGGGGAAGGACCCCTCCACTTT. J is TRBJ1-6 and V is TRBV2; 7 bases are shared with TRBD1. CDR3 length: 16 residues. The V segment lost 5 bases and the J segment 12 bases; nucleotides outside the gene matches: 16. Germline CDR1 SNHLY, CDR2 FYNNEI.

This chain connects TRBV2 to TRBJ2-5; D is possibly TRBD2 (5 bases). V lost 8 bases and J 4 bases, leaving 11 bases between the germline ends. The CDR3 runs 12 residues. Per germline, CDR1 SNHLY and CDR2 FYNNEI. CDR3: CASVRGGETQYF. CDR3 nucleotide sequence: TGTGCCAGCGTCCGCGGAGGAGAGACCCAGTACTTC.

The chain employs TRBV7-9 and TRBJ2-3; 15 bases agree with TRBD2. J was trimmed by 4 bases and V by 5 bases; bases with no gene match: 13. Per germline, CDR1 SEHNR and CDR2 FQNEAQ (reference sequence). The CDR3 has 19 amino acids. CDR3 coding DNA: TGTGCCAGCAGCCCCGGACTAGCGGGAGGGCCGGTACCACCAGATACGCAGTATTTT. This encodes CASSPGLAGGPVPPDTQYF.

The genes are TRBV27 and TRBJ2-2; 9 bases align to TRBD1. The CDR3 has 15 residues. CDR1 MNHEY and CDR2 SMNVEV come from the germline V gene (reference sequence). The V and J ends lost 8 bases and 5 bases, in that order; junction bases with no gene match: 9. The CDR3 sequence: CASQHGQGRTGELFF. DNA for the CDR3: TGTGCCAGCCAACATGGACAGGGGAGGACCGGGGAGCTGTTTTTT.

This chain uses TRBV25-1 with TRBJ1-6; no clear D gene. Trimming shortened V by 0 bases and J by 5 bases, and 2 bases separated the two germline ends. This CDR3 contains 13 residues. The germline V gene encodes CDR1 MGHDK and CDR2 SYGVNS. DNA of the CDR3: TGTGCCAGCAGTGAATACAATAATTCACCCCTCCACTTT. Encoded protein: CASSEYNNSPLHF.

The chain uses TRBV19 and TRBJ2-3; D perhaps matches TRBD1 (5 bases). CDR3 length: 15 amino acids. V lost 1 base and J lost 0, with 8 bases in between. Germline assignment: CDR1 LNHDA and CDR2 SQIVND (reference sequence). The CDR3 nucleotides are TGTGCCAGTAGTATAGTGACAGCTAGCACAGATACGCAGTATTTT. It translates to CASSIVTASTDTQYF. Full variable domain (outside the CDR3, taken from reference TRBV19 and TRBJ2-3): DGGITQSPKYLFRKEGQNVTLSCEQNLNHDAMYWYRQDPGQGLRLIYYSQIVNDFQKGDIAEGYSVSREKKESFPLTVTSAQKNPTAFYLCASSIVTASTDTQYFGPGTRLTVL.

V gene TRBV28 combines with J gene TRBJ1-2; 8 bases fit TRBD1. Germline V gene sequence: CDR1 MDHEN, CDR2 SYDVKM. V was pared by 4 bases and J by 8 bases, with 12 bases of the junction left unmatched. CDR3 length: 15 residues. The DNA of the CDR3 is TGTGCCAGCAGTTCCCCGGACAGGGCTCTATGGGGCTACACCTTC. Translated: CASSSPDRALWGYTF.

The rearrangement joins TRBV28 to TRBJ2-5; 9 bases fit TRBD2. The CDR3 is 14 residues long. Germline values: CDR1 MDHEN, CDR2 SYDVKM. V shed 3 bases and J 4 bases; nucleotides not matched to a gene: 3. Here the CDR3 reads CASSFRRGGETQYF. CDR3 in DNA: TGTGCCAGCAGTTTTCGGCGGGGGGGAGAGACCCAGTACTTC. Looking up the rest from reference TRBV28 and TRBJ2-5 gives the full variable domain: DVKVTQSSRYLVKRTGEKVFLECVQDMDHENMFWYRQDPGLGLRLIYFSYDVKMKEKGDIPEGYSVSREKKERFSLILESASTNQTSMYLCASSFRRGGETQYFGPGTRLLVL.

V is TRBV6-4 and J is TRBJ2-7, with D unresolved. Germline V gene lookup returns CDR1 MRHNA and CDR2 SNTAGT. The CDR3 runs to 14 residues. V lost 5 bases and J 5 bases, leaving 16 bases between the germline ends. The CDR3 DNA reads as TGTGCCAGCAGTTTGGTCAGCTCCCGGGACGAGCAGTACTTC. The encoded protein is CASSLVSSRDEQYF.

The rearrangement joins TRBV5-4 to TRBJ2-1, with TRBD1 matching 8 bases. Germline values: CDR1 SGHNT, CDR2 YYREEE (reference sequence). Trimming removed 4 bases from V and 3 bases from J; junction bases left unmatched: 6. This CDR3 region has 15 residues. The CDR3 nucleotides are TGTGCCAGCAGCGTTGACAGGGGAAACTACAATGAGCAGTTCTTC. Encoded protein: CASSVDRGNYNEQFF.

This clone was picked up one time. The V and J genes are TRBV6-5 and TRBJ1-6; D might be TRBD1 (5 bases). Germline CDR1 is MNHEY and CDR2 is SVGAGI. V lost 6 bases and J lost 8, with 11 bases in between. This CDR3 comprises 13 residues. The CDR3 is CASSQGPDSPLHF. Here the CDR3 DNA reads TGTGCCAGCAGCCAGGGCCCGGATTCACCCCTCCACTTT.

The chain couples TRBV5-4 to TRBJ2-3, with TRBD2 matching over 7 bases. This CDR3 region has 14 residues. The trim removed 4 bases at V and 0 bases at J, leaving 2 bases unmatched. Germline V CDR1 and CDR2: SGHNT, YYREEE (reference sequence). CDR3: CASSQGLSTDTQYF. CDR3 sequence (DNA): TGTGCCAGCAGCCAGGGACTAAGCACAGATACGCAGTATTTT. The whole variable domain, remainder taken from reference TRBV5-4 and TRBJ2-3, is ETGVTQSPTHLIKTRGQQVTLRCSSQSGHNTVSWYQQALGQGPQFIFQYYREEENGRGNFPPRFSGLQFPNYSSELNVNALELDDSALYLCASSQGLSTDTQYFGPGTRLTVL.

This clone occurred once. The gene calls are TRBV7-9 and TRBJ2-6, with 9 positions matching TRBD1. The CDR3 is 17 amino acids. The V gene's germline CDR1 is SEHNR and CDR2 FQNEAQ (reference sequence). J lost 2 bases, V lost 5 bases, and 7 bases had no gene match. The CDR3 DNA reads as TGTGCCAGCAGCACCCTAGGACAGGGGACTGGGGCCAACGTCCTGACTTTC. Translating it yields CASSTLGQGTGANVLTF.

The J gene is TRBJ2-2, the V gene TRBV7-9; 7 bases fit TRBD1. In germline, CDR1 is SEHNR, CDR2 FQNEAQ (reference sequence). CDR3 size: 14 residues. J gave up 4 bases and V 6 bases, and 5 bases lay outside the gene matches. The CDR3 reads CASRTGSSTGELFF. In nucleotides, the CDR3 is TGTGCCAGCAGGACAGGGAGTTCCACCGGGGAGCTGTTTTTT.

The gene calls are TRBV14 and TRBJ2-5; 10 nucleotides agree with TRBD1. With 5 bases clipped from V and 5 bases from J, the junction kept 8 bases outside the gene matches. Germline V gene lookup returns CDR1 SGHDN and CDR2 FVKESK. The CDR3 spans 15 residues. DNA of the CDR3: TGTGCCAGCAGCTCCTGGACAGGGGGGTGGGAGACCCAGTACTTC. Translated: CASSSWTGGWETQYF.

The CDR3 bases are TGTGCCAGCAGTGGGCTCTCCTATAATTCACCCCTCCACTTT. Translating gives CASSGLSYNSPLHF. The chain employs TRBV6-1 and TRBJ1-6, with D unclear. CDR1 and CDR2 from the germline V gene are MNHNS and SASEGT. With 4 bases removed from V and 0 bases from J, the gap between germline ends came to 4 bases. The CDR3 extends over 14 amino acids.

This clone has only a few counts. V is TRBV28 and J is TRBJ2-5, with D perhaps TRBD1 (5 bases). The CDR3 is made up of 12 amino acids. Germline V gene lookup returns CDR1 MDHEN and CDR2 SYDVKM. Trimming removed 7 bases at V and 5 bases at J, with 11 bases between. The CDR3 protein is CASTRVGETQYF. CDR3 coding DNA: TGTGCCAGCACCAGGGTGGGGGAGACCCAGTACTTC.

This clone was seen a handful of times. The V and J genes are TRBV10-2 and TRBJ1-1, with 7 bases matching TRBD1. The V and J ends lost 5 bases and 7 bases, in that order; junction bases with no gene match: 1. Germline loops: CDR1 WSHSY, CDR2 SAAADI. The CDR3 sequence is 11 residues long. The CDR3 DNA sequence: TGCGCCAGCAGTAGGGGGCTTGAAGCTTTCTTT. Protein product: CASSRGLEAFF.

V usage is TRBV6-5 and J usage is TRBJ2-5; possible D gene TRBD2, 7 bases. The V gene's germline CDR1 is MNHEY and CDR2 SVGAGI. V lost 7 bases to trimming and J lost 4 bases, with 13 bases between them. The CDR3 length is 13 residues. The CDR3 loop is CASMGGGVETQYF. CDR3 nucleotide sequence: TGTGCCAGCATGGGAGGGGGGGTAGAGACCCAGTACTTC.

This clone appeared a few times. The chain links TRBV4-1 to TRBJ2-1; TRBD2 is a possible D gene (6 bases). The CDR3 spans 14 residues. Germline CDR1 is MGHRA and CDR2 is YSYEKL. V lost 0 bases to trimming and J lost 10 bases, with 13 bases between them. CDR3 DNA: TGCGCCAGCAGCCAAGATCGGGGGAAGAGGGAGCAGTTCTTC. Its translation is CASSQDRGKREQFF.

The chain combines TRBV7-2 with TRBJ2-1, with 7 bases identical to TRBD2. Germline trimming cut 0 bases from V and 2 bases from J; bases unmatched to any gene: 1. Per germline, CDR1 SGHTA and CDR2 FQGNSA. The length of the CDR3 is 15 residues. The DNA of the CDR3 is TGTGCCAGCAGCTTAGCGAGCGGGGCCTACAATGAGCAGTTCTTC. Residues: CASSLASGAYNEQFF.

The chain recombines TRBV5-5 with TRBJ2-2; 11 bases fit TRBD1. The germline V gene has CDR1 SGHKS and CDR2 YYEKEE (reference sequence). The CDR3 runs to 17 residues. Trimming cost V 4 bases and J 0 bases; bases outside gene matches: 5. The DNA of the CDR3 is TGTGCCAGCAGCGTATTGGGACAGGGGGCGAACACCGGGGAGCTGTTTTTT. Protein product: CASSVLGQGANTGELFF. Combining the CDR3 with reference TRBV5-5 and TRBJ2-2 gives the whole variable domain DAGVTQSPTHLIKTRGQQVTLRCSPISGHKSVSWYQQVLGQGPQFIFQYYEKEERGRGNFPDRFSARQFPNYSSELNVNALLLGDSALYLCASSVLGQGANTGELFFGEGSRLTVL.

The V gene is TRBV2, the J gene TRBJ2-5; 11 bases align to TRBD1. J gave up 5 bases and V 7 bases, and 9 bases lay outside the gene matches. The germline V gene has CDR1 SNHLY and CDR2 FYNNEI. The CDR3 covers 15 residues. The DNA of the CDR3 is TGTGCCAGCAATCCAGGGACAGGGGGGAAGGAGACCCAGTACTTC. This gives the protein CASNPGTGGKETQYF. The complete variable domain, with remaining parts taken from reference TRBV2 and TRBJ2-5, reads EPEVTQTPSHQVTQMGQEVILRCVPISNHLYFYWYRQILGQKVEFLVSFYNNEISEKSEIFDDQFSVERPDGSNFTLKIRSTKLEDSAMYFCASNPGTGGKETQYFGPGTRLLVL.

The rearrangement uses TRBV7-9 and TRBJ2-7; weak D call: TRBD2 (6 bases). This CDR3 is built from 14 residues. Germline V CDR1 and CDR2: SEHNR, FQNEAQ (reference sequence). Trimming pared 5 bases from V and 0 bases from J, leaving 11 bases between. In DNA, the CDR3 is TGTGCCAGCAGCCTCGGGACTGACTCCTACGAGCAGTACTTC. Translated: CASSLGTDSYEQYF.

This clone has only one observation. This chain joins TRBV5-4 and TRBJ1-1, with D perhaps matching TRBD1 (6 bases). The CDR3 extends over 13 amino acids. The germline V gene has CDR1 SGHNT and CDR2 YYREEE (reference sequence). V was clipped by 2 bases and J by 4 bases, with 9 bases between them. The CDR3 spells CASSLDRRTEAFF. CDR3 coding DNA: TGTGCCAGCAGCTTAGACAGGCGCACTGAAGCTTTCTTT.

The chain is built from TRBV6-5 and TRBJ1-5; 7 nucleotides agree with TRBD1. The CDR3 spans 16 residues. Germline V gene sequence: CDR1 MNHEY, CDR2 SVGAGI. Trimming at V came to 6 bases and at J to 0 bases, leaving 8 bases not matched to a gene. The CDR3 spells CASRYQGGYSNQPQHF. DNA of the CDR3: TGTGCCAGCAGGTACCAGGGGGGCTATAGCAATCAGCCCCAGCATTTT.

The DNA of the CDR3 is TGTGCCAGCAGCCACCTGGGGCTGACCACCGGGGAGCTGTTTTTT. Translating it yields CASSHLGLTTGELFF. The rearrangement uses TRBV6-1 and TRBJ2-2; TRBD1 is a possible D gene (5 bases). Trimming removed 6 bases at V and 4 bases at J, with 15 bases between. Per the germline V gene, CDR1 is MNHNS and CDR2 is SASEGT. The CDR3 sequence is 15 residues long.